This T cell receptor (beta chain) stems from a study of control samples from healthy donors and cancer patients. Regarding this clone: One junction end disagrees with the germline gene, perhaps due to a read error.

Profiled with immunoSEQ multiplex PCR; TCRdb holds only in-frame clones, not every one. The data contain around 72,000 clones, 84% of them seen just once; the ten biggest clones take up more than 12%. Germline CDR1 is SGHNT and CDR2 is YYREEE (reference sequence). This CDR3 comprises 11 residues. The chain combines TRBV5-4 with TRBJ2-3; the D gene is possibly TRBD2 (6 bases). The sample taken for sequencing was blood. This receptor was identified in a man in his forties or fifties in good health. The CDR3, as DNA: TGTGCCAGCACCTTGGGGAGGACGCAGTATTTT. This gives the protein CASTLGRTQYF.